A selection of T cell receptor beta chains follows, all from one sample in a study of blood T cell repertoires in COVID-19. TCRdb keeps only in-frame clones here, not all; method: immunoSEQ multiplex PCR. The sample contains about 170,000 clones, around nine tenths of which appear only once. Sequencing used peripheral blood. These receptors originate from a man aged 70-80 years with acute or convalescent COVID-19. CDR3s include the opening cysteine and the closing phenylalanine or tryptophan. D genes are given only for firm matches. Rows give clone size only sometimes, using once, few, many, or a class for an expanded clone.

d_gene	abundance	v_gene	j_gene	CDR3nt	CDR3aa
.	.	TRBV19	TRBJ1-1	TGTGCCAGTAGTATACGAGAAATGGGACAAACCAACACTGAAGCTTTCTTT	CASSIREMGQTNTEAFF
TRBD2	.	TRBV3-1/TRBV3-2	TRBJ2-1	TGTGCCAGCAGCTCCTTAGGACGGGGGGGTAACAATGAGCAGTTCTTC	CASSSLGRGGNNEQFF
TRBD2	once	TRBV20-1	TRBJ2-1	TGCAGTGCTAGTGGCGGGAGGGCCTCGAGCTCCTACAATGAGCAGTTCTTC	CSASGGRASSSYNEQFF
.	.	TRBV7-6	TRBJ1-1	TGTGCCAGCAGCTTAGGCGGGGCGGGGACTGAAGCTTTCTTT	CASSLGGAGTEAFF
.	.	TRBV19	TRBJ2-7	TGTGCCAGTAGTCGGAGGGTGGACTACGAGCAGTACTTC	CASSRRVDYEQYF
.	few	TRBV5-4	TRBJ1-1	TGTGCCAGCAGCTTACGGACATACACTGAAGCTTTCTTT	CASSLRTYTEAFF
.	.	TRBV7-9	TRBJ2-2	TGTGCCAGCGCAGCCGGGGAGCTGTTTTTT	CASAAGELFF
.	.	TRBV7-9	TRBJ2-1	TGTGCCAGCAGCTTAGGGTACAGGGATGGTGAGCAGTTCTTC	CASSLGYRDGEQFF
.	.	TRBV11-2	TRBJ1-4	TGTGCCAGCAGCTCCCTTGCTAATGAAAAACTGTTTTTT	CASSSLANEKLFF
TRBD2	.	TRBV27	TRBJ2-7	TGTGCCAGCACCGACCCGCGGGAGAAGCAGTACTTC	CASTDPREKQYF
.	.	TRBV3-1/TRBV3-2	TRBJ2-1	TGTGCCAGCAGCCACAGCGGCACATCCTACAATGAGCAGTTCTTC	CASSHSGTSYNEQFF
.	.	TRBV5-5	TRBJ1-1	TGTGCCAGCAGCTTGGAGGCAGGGAACACTGAAGCTTTCTTT	CASSLEAGNTEAFF
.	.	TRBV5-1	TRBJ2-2	TGCGCCAGCACCCGAAGGGGGGGCCGTAACACCGGGGAGCTGTTTTTT	CASTRRGGRNTGELFF
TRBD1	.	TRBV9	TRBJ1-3	TGTGCCAGCAGCGTTTATGGACAGGGAGGTGGAAACACCATATATTTT	CASSVYGQGGGNTIYF
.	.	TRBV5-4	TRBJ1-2	TGTGCCAGCAGCCGACATACGAACTATGGCTACACCTTC	CASSRHTNYGYTF
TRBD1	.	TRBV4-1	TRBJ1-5	TGCGCCAGCAGGTCCGGGACAGCCCAGGGGGCCCAGCATTTT	CASRSGTAQGAQHF
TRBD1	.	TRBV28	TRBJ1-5	TGTGCCAGCAGTTTGCCTCCCCAGGGGGCGCTAAGCAATCAGCCCCAGCATTTT	CASSLPPQGALSNQPQHF
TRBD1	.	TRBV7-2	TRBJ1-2	TGTGCCAGCAGCTTAGTCGGGACAGTCTATGGCTACACCTTC	CASSLVGTVYGYTF
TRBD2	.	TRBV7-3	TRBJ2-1	TGTGCCAGCTCATACTATCTAGCGGCACCCTACAATGAGCAGTTCTTC	CASSYYLAAPYNEQFF
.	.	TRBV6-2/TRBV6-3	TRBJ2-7	TGTGCCAGCAGTTCGGACAGGGAGGGAATCAACGAGCAGTACTTC	CASSSDREGINEQYF
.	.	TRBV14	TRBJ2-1	TGTGCCAGCAGCCTATACAGGGCCAATGAGCAGTTCTTC	CASSLYRANEQFF
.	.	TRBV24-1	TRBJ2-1	TGTGCCACCAGTGATCCAAACGCAGGGGAGCAGTTCTTC	CATSDPNAGEQFF
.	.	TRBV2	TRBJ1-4	TGTGCCAGGGGAGGGGCCCAAGGGGTAAATGAAAAACTGTTTTTT	CARGGAQGVNEKLFF
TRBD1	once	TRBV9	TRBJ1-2	TGTGCCAGCAGCTCCCATAGAGGACAGGGGAACTATGGCTACACCTTC	CASSSHRGQGNYGYTF